This note documents a single T cell receptor (beta chain) sequence. Antigen unknown. Germline V gives CDR1 SGHKS, CDR2 YYEKEE (reference sequence). The CDR3 extends over 14 amino acids. Deletions cut 5 bases from V and 2 bases from J, with 13 bases between. Some clones are missing from TCRdb's copy, which holds only in-frame ones; the method was immunoSEQ multiplex PCR. The sample includes just under 35,000 clones, more than 85% seen only once; the top ten take 12%. This sample was taken from a study of T cells in localized non-small cell lung cancer. Broader study findings: Median detection of top 100 tumor clones in adjacent lung was 57 clones. Elevated blood T cell density was associated with longer overall survival.

The chain recombines TRBV5-5 with TRBJ1-2; D is perhaps TRBD1 (6 bases). Source: peripheral blood mononuclear cells, taken before any cancer treatment. The receptor was derived from a female donor of 60 years or more with stage II lung adenocarcinoma. The CDR3: CASRGGTPNYGYTF. DNA of the CDR3: TGTGCCAGCAGGGGAGGGACACCGAACTATGGCTACACCTTC.